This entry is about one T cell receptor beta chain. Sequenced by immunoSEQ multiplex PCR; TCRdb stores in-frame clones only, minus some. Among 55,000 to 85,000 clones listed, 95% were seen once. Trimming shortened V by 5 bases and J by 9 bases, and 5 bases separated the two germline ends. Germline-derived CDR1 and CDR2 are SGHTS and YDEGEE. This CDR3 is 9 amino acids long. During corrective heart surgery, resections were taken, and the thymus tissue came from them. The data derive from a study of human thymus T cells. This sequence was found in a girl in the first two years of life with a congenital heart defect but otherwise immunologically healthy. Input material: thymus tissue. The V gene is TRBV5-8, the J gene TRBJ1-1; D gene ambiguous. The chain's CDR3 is CASRIKAFF. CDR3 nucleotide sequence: TGTGCCAGCAGGATAAAAGCTTTCTTT.